The 19 T cell receptor beta chains below all came from one sample that was sequenced in a study of shared clonotypes between healthy human individuals. The protocol was immunoSEQ multiplex PCR, while the TCRdb copy is restricted to in-frame clones and leaves out a portion. Counted here are 450,000 to 600,000 clones, 70% to 85% occurring once; the ten biggest clones make up less than 15%. The sample comprised PBMCs. The receptors derive from a woman in her thirties or forties in good health. Some clones in this sample may be carry-over from other donors' samples.

This rearrangement joins TRBV19 to TRBJ1-4; no clear D. Germline V gene data show CDR1 as LNHDA and CDR2 as SQIVND (reference sequence). With 5 bases removed from V and 0 bases from J, the gap between germline ends came to 4 bases. The CDR3 totals 13 residues. CDR3 amino acids: CASSFSTNEKLFF. CDR3 coding DNA: TGTGCCAGTAGTTTTTCAACTAATGAAAAACTGTTTTTT.

The genes are TRBV28 and TRBJ2-7; no clear D gene. The CDR3 runs 12 residues. Germline CDR1 and CDR2: MDHEN and SYDVKM. V was clipped by 5 bases and J by 2 bases, with 7 bases between them. DNA of the CDR3: TGTGCCAGCAGTGACGCCGCCTACGAGCAGTACTTC. Its translation is CASSDAAYEQYF. Combining the CDR3 with reference TRBV28 and TRBJ2-7 gives the whole variable domain DVKVTQSSRYLVKRTGEKVFLECVQDMDHENMFWYRQDPGLGLRLIYFSYDVKMKEKGDIPEGYSVSREKKERFSLILESASTNQTSMYLCASSDAAYEQYFGPGTRLTVT.

The V gene is TRBV5-1, the J gene TRBJ2-3, with D unresolved. With 2 bases removed from V and 0 bases from J, the gap between germline ends came to 13 bases. The germline V gene has CDR1 SGHRS and CDR2 YFSETQ. CDR3 length: 16 amino acids. The CDR3 is CASSLLGRSSTDTQYF. The CDR3, as DNA: TGCGCCAGCAGCTTATTGGGCAGGTCTAGCACAGATACGCAGTATTTT.

The chain combines TRBV29-1 with TRBJ2-1, with 7 bases that match TRBD2. The V gene end was trimmed by 6 bases and the J gene end by 4 bases; junction bases not matched to a gene: 6. This CDR3 region has 13 residues. CDR1 is SQVTM, CDR2 ANQGSEA, per germline. The CDR3 coding sequence is TGCAGCGTAAAAGGGCGGGAGTACAATGAGCAGTTCTTC. Translating gives CSVKGREYNEQFF.

The chain recombines TRBV7-8 with TRBJ1-2, with D possibly matching TRBD1 (5 bases). V was shortened by 1 base and J by 2 bases, with 14 bases between the two germline ends. Germline CDR1 and CDR2: SGHVS and FQNEAQ. CDR3 length: 16 residues. Written as DNA, the CDR3 is TGTGCCAGCAGCTTAGTATGGACACCAACCAACTATGGCTACACCTTC. Encoded protein: CASSLVWTPTNYGYTF.

The chain uses TRBV6-1 and TRBJ1-1; D is unclear. With 3 bases removed from V and 6 bases from J, the gap between germline ends came to 23 bases. The CDR3 contains 17 residues. Germline CDR1 MNHNS, CDR2 SASEGT. The CDR3: CASSEGARVGVWAEAFF. Written as DNA, the CDR3 is TGTGCCAGCAGTGAGGGCGCTAGAGTGGGAGTTTGGGCTGAAGCTTTCTTT.

Here the CDR3 DNA reads TGCAGCGTTGCAGGAGGGGATCTTTACTATGGCTACACCTTC. Encoded protein: CSVAGGDLYYGYTF. The gene calls are TRBV29-1 and TRBJ1-2, with a tentative D call TRBD1 (5 bases). The germline CDR1 and CDR2 sequences are SQVTM and ANQGSEA. CDR3 length: 14 amino acids. With 4 bases removed from V and 3 bases from J, the gap between germline ends came to 15 bases. Drawing the rest from reference TRBV29-1 and TRBJ1-2, the complete variable domain is SAVISQKPSRDICQRGTSLTIQCQVDSQVTMMFWYRQQPGQSLTLIATANQGSEATYESGFVIDKFPISRPNLTFSTLTVSNMSPEDSSIYLCSVAGGDLYYGYTFGSGTRLTVV.

The rearrangement uses TRBV7-2 and TRBJ2-3, with 7 bases that match TRBD1. The CDR3 has 15 amino acids. Germline V gene data show CDR1 as SGHTA and CDR2 as FQGNSA. V dropped 5 bases and J dropped 6; count of bases not matched to a gene: 11. In nucleotides, the CDR3 is TGTGCCAGCAGCCAAGACAGGGTGTATTTCGATACGCAGTATTTT. It yields the protein CASSQDRVYFDTQYF.

The gene calls are TRBV18 and TRBJ1-5; no firm D call. V dropped 4 bases and J dropped 9 bases, with 13 bases sitting between them. The germline V gene encodes CDR1 KGHSH and CDR2 LQKENI. This CDR3 is built from 13 residues. The CDR3 nucleotides read TGTGCCAGCTCACAAGCGGGTAAGGGGCCCCAGCATTTT. This codes for CASSQAGKGPQHF.

The chain carries TRBV5-4 and TRBJ1-2; D remains unclear. The CDR3 spans 13 residues. Germline lookup yields CDR1 SGHNT and CDR2 YYREEE (reference sequence). The ends were cut back, 0 bases at V and 7 bases at J, with 10 bases in the middle. The CDR3 DNA follows: TGTGCCAGCAGCTTGGAAGGGTATGGTGGCTACACCTTC. Protein: CASSLEGYGGYTF.

The chain recombines TRBV7-2 with TRBJ1-1; TRBD1 matches at 10 bases. V dropped 5 bases and J dropped 11; count of bases not matched to a gene: 8. In germline, CDR1 is SGHTA, CDR2 FQGNSA. There are 13 residues in the CDR3. CDR3 sequence reads: CASSLREGQGAFF. The CDR3 DNA sequence: TGTGCCAGCAGCCTTAGAGAGGGACAGGGGGCTTTCTTT. Supplemented by reference TRBV7-2 and TRBJ1-1, the full variable domain reads GAGVSQSPSNKVTEKGKDVELRCDPISGHTALYWYRQSLGQGLEFLIYFQGNSAPDKSGLPSDRFSAERTGGSVSTLTIQRTQQEDSAVYLCASSLREGQGAFFGQGTRLTVV.

This clone turned up a few times. V gene TRBV27 combines with J gene TRBJ2-7, with 8 bases lining up with TRBD1. Looked up from germline, CDR1 is MNHEY and CDR2 is SMNVEV (reference sequence). V shed 9 bases and J 2 bases; nucleotides not matched to a gene: 3. The CDR3 covers 12 residues. CDR3: CARPGQAYEQYF. Written as DNA, the CDR3 is TGTGCCAGACCGGGACAGGCCTACGAGCAGTACTTC.

The V call is TRBV19, the J call TRBJ1-5; TRBD1 matches 9 bases. Germline V gene data show CDR1 as LNHDA and CDR2 as SQIVND (reference sequence). With V trimmed by 1 base and J by 2 bases, 0 bases remained unmatched. There are 15 residues in the CDR3. Written as DNA, the CDR3 is TGTGCCAGTAGTATAGGGACAGGGGGCAATCAGCCCCAGCATTTT. Protein product: CASSIGTGGNQPQHF.

The chain carries TRBV18 and TRBJ1-2; D gene unclear. In germline, CDR1 is KGHSH, CDR2 LQKENI. The CDR3 totals 16 residues. The V gene lost 1 base and the J gene lost 2 bases, with 14 bases spanning the gap. CDR3 sequence (DNA): TGTGCCAGCTCACCACTCCGGGGAGGCGGCAACTATGGCTACACCTTC. Residues: CASSPLRGGGNYGYTF.

This chain connects TRBV7-8 to TRBJ2-5; TRBD1 is a possible D gene (5 bases). Trimming shortened V by 1 base and J by 5 bases, and 17 bases separated the two germline ends. Looked up from germline, CDR1 is SGHVS and CDR2 is FQNEAQ. The CDR3 runs 16 residues. The CDR3 coding sequence is TGTGCCAGCAGCTTAGGACGGCACAGGTCGGTGGAGACCCAGTACTTC. It translates to CASSLGRHRSVETQYF.

This chain joins TRBV5-1 and TRBJ2-2; possible D gene TRBD2, 6 bases. V was trimmed by 5 bases and J by 0 bases, leaving 8 bases between them. Germline CDR1 reads SGHRS; CDR2 reads YFSETQ. The CDR3 consists of 14 residues. CDR3 nucleotide sequence: TGCGCCAGCAGTCGGGAGACGAACACCGGGGAGCTGTTTTTT. Translated: CASSRETNTGELFF.

This clone showed up just a few times. The chain joins TRBV5-1 to TRBJ2-5; 7 nucleotides line up with TRBD1. The J call may be in error: the DNA end matches TRBJ2-7 better. This CDR3 has 15 residues. Germline V gives CDR1 SGHRS, CDR2 YFSETQ. CDR3 in amino acids: CASSLTAGGPAEQYF. CDR3 coding DNA: TGCGCCAGCAGCTTGACGGCAGGGGGTCCGGCCGAGCAGTACTTC.

This chain connects TRBV28 to TRBJ1-2; 11 bases map to TRBD1. Germline loops: CDR1 MDHEN, CDR2 SYDVKM. The ends lost 4 bases at V and 3 bases at J; junction bases unmatched: 7. There are 16 residues in the CDR3. The CDR3 loop reads CASSSPGQGGYYGYTF. The CDR3 nucleotides read TGTGCCAGCAGTTCCCCGGGACAGGGGGGGTACTATGGCTACACCTTC.

The rearrangement uses TRBV6-7 and TRBJ2-1; 10 positions agree with TRBD1. TRBV6-7 falls under the ORF class, with uncertain function. The length of the CDR3 is 15 residues. J lost 0 bases, V lost 5 bases, and 1 base had no gene match. The CDR3 loop reads CASSGQGVSYNEQFF. DNA of the CDR3: TGTGCCAGCAGTGGACAGGGGGTCTCCTACAATGAGCAGTTCTTC.